This T cell receptor beta chain is drawn from a study of CD8+CD57+ T cells in acquired aplastic anemia. Patients included in sequencing had previously demonstrated CD8+CD57+ cell expansion by flow cytometry. Each patient carried a diagnosis of severe acquired aplastic anemia. Genomic DNA was employed as the template in profiling TCR beta VDJ and CDR3. Using its own MiXCR run on the reads, TCRdb lists one record per CDR3 protein. The repertoire holds 75,000 to 80,000 distinct CDR3 sequences, just over 70% seen once, with approximately 78% in the top ten. This CDR3 is 15 amino acids long. V lost 5 bases and J lost 4; bases outside the gene matches: 2. Germline CDR1 reads KGHDR; CDR2 reads SFDVKD.

The source is a human donor with aplastic anemia. The sequenced sample was sorted CD4+, CD8+, or CD8+CD57+ T cells (not recorded which) from PBMCs. The chain has TRBV24-1 and TRBJ2-3; 13 bases are shared with TRBD2. The CDR3 loop reads CATSGTSGRADTQYF. DNA for the CDR3: TGTGCCACCAGTGGGACTAGCGGGAGAGCAGATACGCAGTATTTT.